Listed here are 6 T cell receptor beta chains from one sample, sequenced in a study of PD-1 blockade in classical Hodgkin lymphoma. Each patient experienced a relapse that followed autologous stem cell transplantation, and brentuximab vedotin exposure varied. Sequencing was performed with immunoSEQ multiplex PCR; in TCRdb, only in-frame clones are kept and a portion is missing. Of 25,000 to 35,000 clones listed, 70% are singletons. The sequences come from peripheral blood mononuclear cells (PBMCs), collected before the second cycle of nivolumab. These receptors came from a human donor with classical Hodgkin lymphoma.

The genes are TRBV5-4 and TRBJ2-3; 10 nucleotides match TRBD2. The V gene's germline CDR1 is SGHNT and CDR2 YYREEE (reference sequence). CDR3 length: 15 residues. Losses at the gene ends were 4 bases for V and 5 bases for J; bases not matched to a gene: 7. In DNA form, the CDR3 reads TGTGCCAGCAGCCTCGACGGGACTAGCGTAGATACGCAGTATTTT. The encoded protein is CASSLDGTSVDTQYF. Combining the CDR3 with reference TRBV5-4 and TRBJ2-3 gives the whole variable domain ETGVTQSPTHLIKTRGQQVTLRCSSQSGHNTVSWYQQALGQGPQFIFQYYREEENGRGNFPPRFSGLQFPNYSSELNVNALELDDSALYLCASSLDGTSVDTQYFGPGTRLTVL.

In DNA, the CDR3 is TGTGCCAGCAAAATTTCACAGGGCGGGTCGGCTTTCTTT. The encoded protein is CASKISQGGSAFF. The chain combines TRBV6-5 with TRBJ1-1, with TRBD1 as a possible D gene (6 bases). Germline lookup yields CDR1 MNHEY and CDR2 SVGAGI. The CDR3 contains 13 residues. V lost 7 bases and J 11 bases, leaving 20 bases between the germline ends.

The chain joins TRBV5-4 to TRBJ2-1, with 11 bases identical to TRBD1. Germline CDR1 and CDR2: SGHNT and YYREEE (reference sequence). The V and J ends lost 4 bases and 13 bases, in that order; junction bases with no gene match: 16. This CDR3 is 16 amino acids long. CDR3 loop: CASSGRDRGAGMGQFF. CDR3 sequence (DNA): TGTGCCAGCAGCGGACGGGACAGGGGGGCGGGGATGGGACAGTTCTTC.

The rearrangement uses TRBV7-9 and TRBJ2-7; D call uncertain. The CDR3 has 12 residues. V lost 5 bases to trimming and J lost 5 bases, with 10 bases between them. Germline V gives CDR1 SEHNR, CDR2 FQNEAQ (reference sequence). This chain's CDR3 is CASSNLDDEQYF. The CDR3, as DNA: TGTGCCAGCAGCAATCTTGATGACGAGCAGTACTTC.

This chain connects TRBV2 to TRBJ2-7; 9 nucleotides agree with TRBD1. Germline values: CDR1 SNHLY, CDR2 FYNNEI. This CDR3 has 13 amino acids. The V segment lost 6 bases and the J segment 6 bases; nucleotides outside the gene matches: 6. The CDR3 coding sequence is TGTGCCAGCAGCCCCGGGACAGGGATCGAGCAGTACTTC. Protein: CASSPGTGIEQYF.

The chain combines TRBV5-4 with TRBJ1-1; TRBD1 is a possible D gene (6 bases). Germline CDR1 reads SGHNT; CDR2 reads YYREEE (reference sequence). Trimming took off 3 bases at V and 7 bases at J, with 16 bases between the two ends. CDR3 size: 14 residues. The CDR3 nucleotides read TGTGCCAGCAGCTCCGTCCCGGGACATCATGAAGCTTTCTTT. This codes for CASSSVPGHHEAFF.